The clone carrying this TCR beta chain has a count of ten or more. Its antigen is not identified. CDR1 SNHLY and CDR2 FYNNEI come from the germline V gene. This CDR3 contains 16 residues. V shed 4 bases, J shed 7 bases, and the junction held 9 bases outside the gene matches. MiXCR was run by TCRdb on the 5' RACE reads, yielding one entry per CDR3 protein. The table includes roughly 200,000 distinct CDR3 sequences, 10% to 15% detected once. These data belong to a study of CD8 T cells in ankylosing spondylitis. Findings of the study overall: There were earlier reports of some motif variants in reactive arthritis synovial fluid and blood. What seemed typical of ankylosing spondylitis blood was a TCR beta motif built from about 8 highly homologous variants.

This clonotype was sampled from a male donor with ankylosing spondylitis or in good health (not recorded which). The source material was blood, either unsorted or a sorted T cell fraction (not recorded which). The chain uses TRBV2 and TRBJ2-6; the match to TRBD2 covers 8 bases. This CDR3 is CASSVGGAGLANVLTF. The CDR3 DNA sequence: TGTGCCAGCAGTGTCGGGGGGGCAGGGCTCGCCAACGTCCTGACTTTC.